A selection of T cell receptor beta chains follows, all from one sample in a study of blood T cell repertoires in COVID-19. Clones were read by immunoSEQ multiplex PCR, and TCRdb kept only the in-frame ones, dropping some. The sample yields 340,000 or so clones, 86% seen once. Material for sequencing was PBMCs or T cells enriched from blood (not recorded which). These receptors originate from a woman in her forties with acute COVID-19. Both conserved end residues are part of each CDR3. D genes are given only for firm matches. Not all rows give a size; the values are once, few, many and, for expanded clones, a class.

d_call	v_call	j_call	clone_size	cdr3_aa	cdr3_nt
TRBD1	TRBV4-3	TRBJ1-4	.	CASSRRGQGAYEKLFF	TGCGCCAGCAGCCGGAGGGGGCAGGGCGCCTATGAAAAACTGTTTTTT
TRBD1	TRBV28	TRBJ1-6	.	CASSLTGSGSPLHF	TGTGCCAGCAGCCTGACAGGGAGCGGTTCACCCCTCCACTTT
.	TRBV21-1	TRBJ2-3	.	CASSKGTSGRTDTQYF	TGTGCCAGCAGCAAAGGCACTAGCGGACGCACAGATACGCAGTATTTT
TRBD1	TRBV5-1	TRBJ1-4	.	CASSLGHQGARGEKLFF	TGCGCCAGCAGCTTAGGACACCAGGGGGCTAGAGGTGAAAAACTGTTTTTT
TRBD2	TRBV5-1	TRBJ2-3	.	CASSLVPGGDTQYF	TGCGCCAGCAGCTTGGTCCCGGGAGGGGATACGCAGTATTTT
.	TRBV5-1	TRBJ1-6	.	CASSPLDSGNSPLHF	TGCGCCAGCTCCCCCCTGGACAGTGGCAATTCACCCCTCCACTTT
TRBD1	TRBV7-2	TRBJ1-4	.	CASSFDRGNEKLFF	TGTGCCAGCAGCTTCGACAGGGGAAACGAAAAACTGTTTTTT
.	TRBV5-1	TRBJ2-3	.	CASSWLSGQHTDTQYF	TGCGCCAGCAGCTGGCTTTCGGGACAACACACAGATACGCAGTATTTT
TRBD1	TRBV19	TRBJ1-2	.	CASSTAGTGNYGYTF	TGTGCCAGTAGTACAGCCGGGACAGGGAACTATGGCTACACCTTC
.	TRBV11-1	TRBJ2-3	once	CASSLADFGADTQYF	TGTGCCAGCAGCCTGGCGGATTTTGGCGCAGATACGCAGTATTTT
TRBD1	TRBV5-1	TRBJ1-2	.	CASSGQDLYGYTF	TGCGCCAGCAGCGGACAGGACCTGTATGGCTACACCTTC
.	TRBV19	TRBJ2-5	.	CASTPSGGRVIETQYF	TGTGCCAGTACCCCGTCGGGGGGCCGAGTAATCGAGACCCAGTACTTC
TRBD1	TRBV19	TRBJ1-2	.	CASGLRQGAKDYGYTF	TGTGCCAGTGGTCTAAGACAGGGGGCGAAGGACTATGGCTACACCTTC
.	TRBV6-5	TRBJ1-5	.	CASRGGQFRSQPQHF	TGTGCCAGCAGGGGTGGACAGTTTAGGAGTCAGCCCCAGCATTTT
TRBD2	TRBV2	TRBJ2-1	.	CARERDSPGNEQFF	TGTGCCAGGGAGCGGGACTCGCCGGGCAATGAGCAGTTCTTC
.	TRBV11-2	TRBJ1-2	.	CASSLQVGAGPYYGYTF	TGTGCCAGCAGCTTACAAGTGGGGGCAGGCCCTTACTATGGCTACACCTTC
TRBD1	TRBV10-3	TRBJ2-1	.	CATRTGDEQFF	TGTGCCACCCGCACAGGGGATGAGCAGTTCTTC
.	TRBV2	TRBJ2-5	.	CASKVAGVGETQYF	TGTGCCAGCAAGGTAGCCGGGGTGGGTGAGACCCAGTACTTC
TRBD2	TRBV5-1	TRBJ2-2	once	CASSELAGDNTGELFF	TGCGCCAGCAGCGAGCTAGCGGGAGATAACACCGGGGAGCTGTTTTTT
TRBD1	TRBV7-9	TRBJ1-4	.	CASSQGQANEKLFF	TGTGCCAGCAGCCAGGGACAGGCAAATGAAAAACTGTTTTTT
TRBD1	TRBV3-1/TRBV3-2	TRBJ1-4	.	CASSRRTGSNEKLFF	TGTGCCAGCAGCCGGAGGACAGGGTCTAATGAAAAACTGTTTTTT
TRBD2	TRBV7-2	TRBJ2-7	.	CASSLGTSGVYEQYF	TGTGCCAGCAGCTTAGGGACTAGCGGGGTTTACGAGCAGTACTTC
.	TRBV7-9	TRBJ2-2	.	CASSLPGTTGELFF	TGTGCCAGCAGCTTACCGGGAACAACCGGGGAGCTGTTTTTT
TRBD2	TRBV7-2	TRBJ2-7	.	CASRAGLAGGLEQYF	TGTGCCAGCAGGGCCGGGTTAGCGGGAGGCCTAGAGCAGTACTTC
.	TRBV10-3	TRBJ2-7	.	CAIKAGPNSYEQYF	TGTGCCATCAAGGCGGGACCTAACTCCTACGAGCAGTACTTC
.	TRBV2	TRBJ1-2	few	CASTSVSYTF	TGTGCCAGCACGTCCGTTAGCTACACCTTC
TRBD2	TRBV6-1	TRBJ2-1	once	CASSDYRTSGQYNEQFF	TGTGCCAGCAGTGACTACCGAACTAGCGGGCAGTACAATGAGCAGTTCTTC
.	TRBV3-1/TRBV3-2	TRBJ2-7	.	CASSHRGGSYEQYF	TGTGCCAGCAGCCACAGGGGAGGGTCCTACGAGCAGTACTTC
.	TRBV6-6	TRBJ2-5	.	CASRVALETQYF	TGTGCCAGCAGGGTGGCTCTGGAGACCCAGTACTTC
TRBD1	TRBV24-1	TRBJ1-2	.	CATSDWAGGNYGYTF	TGTGCCACCAGTGATTGGGCAGGGGGTAACTATGGCTACACCTTC
.	TRBV5-5	TRBJ2-3	.	CASSLVRLETDTQYF	TGTGCCAGCAGCTTGGTGCGCTTAGAGACAGATACGCAGTATTTT
.	TRBV7-2	TRBJ2-1	.	CASSLAGAYGVAPSSYNEQFF	TGTGCCAGCAGCTTAGCGGGGGCCTACGGAGTAGCGCCGAGCTCCTACAATGAGCAGTTCTTC
.	TRBV7-8	TRBJ1-3	few	CASSSDRTALGNTIYF	TGTGCCAGCAGCTCAGACAGGACCGCACTCGGAAACACCATATATTTT
.	TRBV10-1	TRBJ2-2	.	CASSEIQQGPGELFF	TGCGCCAGCAGTGAGATCCAACAGGGACCCGGGGAGCTGTTTTTT
TRBD1	TRBV28	TRBJ2-2	.	CASSQPAGGLRGELFF	TGTGCCAGCAGTCAACCGGCAGGGGGCCTCAGGGGGGAGCTGTTTTTT
.	TRBV9	TRBJ2-2	.	CASSPRRSLNPGGELFF	TGTGCCAGCAGCCCACGACGGAGCCTAAACCCCGGCGGGGAGCTGTTTTTT
.	TRBV7-2	TRBJ1-1	.	CASSLGGGTEAFF	TGTGCCAGCAGCTTAGGAGGGGGCACTGAAGCTTTCTTT